This entry features one T cell receptor (beta chain) sequence. TCRdb fed the RT-PCR reads into MiXCR, producing one record per CDR3 protein. The sample yields 150,000 to 200,000 distinct CDR3 sequences, 10% to 15% seen once. These data come from a study of response to subunit inactivated influenza vaccine. CDR1 and CDR2 from the germline V gene are DFQATT and SNEGSKA (reference sequence). The CDR3 has 14 amino acids. V trimming: 6 bases; J trimming: 2 bases; junction bases outside the gene matches: 7. These same records also appear under a second study, on T cells expressing NK-cell markers. That publication notes: It was by 5'RACE template switching with UMIs that TCR beta cDNA was made. Dominant NKG2C+ clonotype frequencies of roughly 1.0-8% of CD8+ T cells were measured in five or six donors. These clonotypes also led the CD3+CD56-NKG2C+ fraction in several donors.

This clonotype originated in a man between 50 and 59 years old who received an inactivated influenza vaccine. The chain is built from TRBV20-1 and TRBJ2-7; 10 bases are shared with TRBD1. The sequences come from CD8+ T cells sorted from PBMCs, collected approximately 12 days after vaccination. The CDR3 DNA reads TGCAGTGCCCCCGGGGACAGGGGCCCCTACGAGCAGTACTTC. It is translated as CSAPGDRGPYEQYF.